Presented here are 28 T cell receptor beta chains from one specimen sequenced in a study of identical twins. TCRdb processed the 5' RACE reads anew with MiXCR; each CDR3 protein has one entry. The table has 450,000 or so distinct CDR3 sequences, roughly an eighth seen once. The data also belong to a second study, concerning yellow fever vaccine responses in identical twins.

Input material: CD4+ T cells sorted from blood. The receptors originated from a woman between 18 and 29 years old in good health.

The chain employs TRBV7-9 and TRBJ2-1, with TRBD2 matching 7 bases. CDR1 is SEHNR and CDR2 is FQNEAQ in the germline V gene (reference sequence). The CDR3 covers 16 residues. The trim removed 5 bases at V and 6 bases at J, leaving 13 bases unmatched. In DNA, the CDR3 is TGTGCCAGCAGCCCACCTCGCCTAGCGGAAGGCAATGAGCAGTTCTTC. Translating it yields CASSPPRLAEGNEQFF.

V is TRBV11-2 and J is TRBJ2-3; 11 nucleotides agree with TRBD2. This CDR3 spans 17 amino acids. V was pared by 5 bases and J by 5 bases, with 12 bases of the junction left unmatched. Germline CDR1 is SGHAT and CDR2 is FQNNGV. CDR3 DNA sequence: TGTGCCAGCAGCCCGAGACCGGGACTAGCGGTGTTAGATACGCAGTATTTT. This encodes CASSPRPGLAVLDTQYF.

In this sample, this clonotype turned up a few times. The rearrangement links TRBV20-1 to TRBJ2-3; 9 nucleotides match TRBD2. Germline V gene lookup returns CDR1 DFQATT and CDR2 SNEGSKA (reference sequence). The CDR3 is 15 amino acids. J gave up 3 bases and V 1 base, and 5 bases lay outside the gene matches. The CDR3, as DNA: TGCAGTGCTAGAGGCGCTAGCGGGGAAACAGATACGCAGTATTTT. This encodes CSARGASGETDTQYF.

This clonotype has only a few counts. The chain has TRBV5-6 and TRBJ2-2; tentatively, D is TRBD1 (6 bases). This CDR3 is built from 15 residues. V was cut by 1 base and J by 1 base, with 8 bases left in between. Germline V gives CDR1 SGHDT, CDR2 YYEEEE. The CDR3 protein is CASSLTGRNTGELFF. Here the CDR3 DNA reads TGTGCCAGCAGCTTGACAGGGAGGAACACCGGGGAGCTGTTTTTT.

This clonotype appeared many times. This chain links TRBV4-2 with TRBJ2-1; D remains ambiguous. V shed 0 bases and J shed 4 bases, with 13 bases lying between them. Per germline, CDR1 LGHNA and CDR2 YNFKEQ. This CDR3 is built from 16 residues. CDR3 protein: CASSQERHTPYNEQFF. CDR3 DNA: TGTGCCAGCAGCCAAGAAAGACACACTCCGTACAATGAGCAGTTCTTC.

This clonotype was seen a few times. The chain employs TRBV23-1 and TRBJ2-4, with TRBD2 matching 11 bases. TRBV23-1 is flagged as an ORF with uncertain function. J gave up 2 bases and V 3 bases, and 18 bases lay outside the gene matches. The CDR3 totals 21 residues. The CDR3 loop reads CASSQFAPGTSGGVPKNIQYF. In nucleotides, the CDR3 is TGCGCCAGCAGTCAGTTCGCGCCCGGGACTAGCGGTGGGGTGCCCAAAAACATTCAGTACTTC.

This clonotype was picked up a small number of times. This chain joins TRBV3-1 and TRBJ2-1; 8 positions agree with TRBD2. V lost 5 bases, J lost 2 bases, and 5 bases stayed unmatched. The CDR3 contains 15 residues. Germline CDR1 reads LGHDT; CDR2 reads YNNKEL (reference sequence). The CDR3 DNA sequence: TGTGCCAGCAGCGCCAGCGGGAGTGCCTACAATGAGCAGTTCTTC. Translating gives CASSASGSAYNEQFF.

The chain uses TRBV20-1 and TRBJ2-3; D might be TRBD1 (6 bases). The germline CDR1 and CDR2 sequences are DFQATT and SNEGSKA (reference sequence). The ends were cut back, 1 base at V and 1 base at J, with 9 bases in the middle. The CDR3 sequence is 14 residues long. This CDR3 reads CSARATGRTDTQYF. CDR3 sequence (DNA): TGCAGTGCTAGAGCGACAGGTCGCACAGATACGCAGTATTTT.

This clonotype has only a few counts. The rearrangement links TRBV4-3 to TRBJ2-5; 12 bases align to TRBD1. In germline, CDR1 is LGHNA, CDR2 YSLEER. This CDR3 region has 18 residues. Trimming at V came to 5 bases and at J to 0 bases, leaving 10 bases not matched to a gene. The CDR3 bases are TGCGCCAGCAGCTCCGGGACAGGGGGCGGTCGTGACCAAGAGACCCAGTACTTC. Its translation: CASSSGTGGGRDQETQYF.

J is TRBJ2-1 and V is TRBV29-1, with D perhaps TRBD2 (5 bases). This CDR3 spans 13 amino acids. V lost 3 bases, J lost 2 bases, and 8 bases lay in between. Germline V gene lookup returns CDR1 SQVTM and CDR2 ANQGSEA. The CDR3 DNA follows: TGCAGCGTTGAGGTGCGGGCCTACAATGAGCAGTTCTTC. Protein: CSVEVRAYNEQFF.

For this clonotype: Relative to the germline gene, one junction end is altered; a read error may explain this. The rearrangement uses TRBV12-3 or TRBV12-4 and TRBJ2-2; 7 positions agree with TRBD1. This CDR3 spans 16 amino acids. CDR3 nucleotides: TGTGCCAGCAGTTCGACAGGGCGTGTGGGAACCGGGGTGCTGTTTTTT. Amino acid sequence: CASSSTGRVGTGVLFF.

Only a few counts were recorded for this clonotype. The chain couples TRBV20-1 to TRBJ2-2, with TRBD2 matching over 13 bases. This CDR3 is built from 16 residues. Germline V CDR1 and CDR2: DFQATT, SNEGSKA (reference sequence). Losses at the gene ends were 5 bases for V and 1 base for J; bases not matched to a gene: 4. DNA of the CDR3: TGCAGTGCTCCACTAGCGGGAGGGAGGAACACCGGGGAGCTGTTTTTT. Translation: CSAPLAGGRNTGELFF.

This clonotype was seen a handful of times. The chain uses TRBV12-3 or TRBV12-4 and TRBJ2-5; 7 bases agree with TRBD1. This CDR3 contains 15 residues. With 3 bases clipped from V and 1 base from J, the junction kept 5 bases outside the gene matches. CDR3 protein: CASSFVRGFQETQYF. The CDR3 coding sequence is TGTGCCAGCAGTTTTGTCAGGGGGTTCCAAGAGACCCAGTACTTC.

The DNA of the CDR3 is TGTGCCAGCAGTGAAGGTATTTGGGGTCAGGGTACTGAAGCTTTCTTT. It specifies CASSEGIWGQGTEAFF. The V call is TRBV25-1, the J call TRBJ1-1; the D gene is possibly TRBD1 (5 bases). In germline, CDR1 is MGHDK, CDR2 SYGVNS. The CDR3 runs to 16 residues. V was cut by 2 bases and J by 5 bases, with 18 bases left in between.

This clonotype was counted many times. This rearrangement joins TRBV2 to TRBJ2-1, with D possibly TRBD1 on 6 matching bases. The V end lost 10 bases, the J end lost 9 bases, and 19 bases lay between the germline ends. In germline, CDR1 is SNHLY, CDR2 FYNNEI. The CDR3 length is 13 residues. The CDR3 bases are TGTGCCACTGTATGGGGGCGCCTAAGTGAGCAGTTCTTC. This encodes CATVWGRLSEQFF.

This clonotype has a handful of counts. V and J are TRBV7-9 and TRBJ2-5; TRBD1 agrees at 9 bases. V lost 1 base, J lost 5 bases, and 8 bases stayed unmatched. CDR1 and CDR2 from the germline V gene are SEHNR and FQNEAQ (reference sequence). The CDR3 loop spans 16 amino acids. CDR3 in DNA: TGTGCCAGCAGCTTAGTTCGGACAGGGGCGTGGGAGACCCAGTACTTC. Its translation is CASSLVRTGAWETQYF.

V usage is TRBV12-3 or TRBV12-4 and J usage is TRBJ2-5; 12 bases match TRBD2. Germline trimming cut 5 bases from V and 4 bases from J; bases unmatched to any gene: 5. The CDR3 is 15 residues long. CDR3 protein: CASSPPTSGRETQYF. CDR3 nucleotide sequence: TGTGCCAGCAGTCCTCCGACTAGCGGGAGAGAGACCCAGTACTTC.

The rearrangement joins TRBV6-1 to TRBJ2-2, with 7 bases fitting TRBD1. The CDR3 has 15 amino acids. After removal of 6 bases from V and 4 bases from J, the junction contained 8 bases not matched to a gene. From germline, CDR1 is MNHNS and CDR2 SASEGT. The CDR3 reads CASSDGTAFTGELFF. The CDR3 DNA sequence: TGTGCCAGCAGCGACGGGACAGCATTCACCGGGGAGCTGTTTTTT.

This clonotype was picked up many times. Because the CDR3's place on the DNA is in doubt, the DNA is left out and the CDR3 is given as listed by TCRdb. This chain connects TRBV5-1 to TRBJ2-3; TRBD2 was called by the table and not checked on the DNA. Per the germline V gene, CDR1 is SGHRS and CDR2 is YFSETQ. The CDR3 totals 15 residues, both ends included. This CDR3 is CASRAGTSIGVRSIF.

This clonotype has only a few counts. The chain employs TRBV18 and TRBJ2-1; D is undetermined. V lost 0 bases and J lost 4, with 4 bases in between. This CDR3 region has 13 residues. Germline assignment: CDR1 KGHSH and CDR2 LQKENI. The CDR3 DNA follows: TGTGCCAGCTCACCACCCAGGTACAATGAGCAGTTCTTC. It translates to CASSPPRYNEQFF.

This clonotype has more than one count but fewer than ten. The V and J genes are TRBV28 and TRBJ2-2, with 7 bases identical to TRBD1. Germline values: CDR1 MDHEN, CDR2 SYDVKM. The CDR3 is made up of 16 amino acids. With V trimmed by 6 bases and J by 5 bases, 12 bases remained unmatched. The CDR3, as DNA: TGTGCCAGCAGCCCGAGCGACAGGGTGGGGACCGGGGAGCTGTTTTTT. Its protein is CASSPSDRVGTGELFF.

This clonotype was detected ten times or more. The chain uses TRBV12-3 or TRBV12-4 and TRBJ2-7; 11 bases fit TRBD2. This CDR3 comprises 14 residues. V lost 3 bases and J lost 6; bases outside the gene matches: 4. The CDR3 loop reads CASSLGGTSGEQYF. In DNA form, the CDR3 reads TGTGCCAGCAGTTTGGGGGGGACTAGCGGCGAGCAGTACTTC.

In its sample, this clonotype was seen a few times. The chain carries TRBV7-2 and TRBJ2-5; 11 positions agree with TRBD2. V lost 5 bases to trimming and J lost 8 bases; unmatched junction nucleotides: 7. The CDR3 has 14 amino acids. CDR1 and CDR2 (germline): SGHTA, FQGNSA. Here the CDR3 DNA reads TGTGCCAGCAGCCGAAGGACTAGCGGGTTTACCCAGTACTTC. It yields the protein CASSRRTSGFTQYF.

This clonotype was recorded a few times. V is TRBV6-4 and J is TRBJ2-1, with 7 bases identical to TRBD2. The CDR3 consists of 15 residues. V was pared by 1 base and J by 6 bases, with 6 bases of the junction left unmatched. CDR1 is MRHNA and CDR2 is SNTAGT in the germline V gene. CDR3 amino acids: CASSDWAGVSNEQFF. The CDR3 region has the DNA TGTGCCAGCAGTGACTGGGCGGGAGTATCCAATGAGCAGTTCTTC.

The chain is built from TRBV29-1 and TRBJ1-1, with TRBD1 as a possible D gene (6 bases). Germline lookup yields CDR1 SQVTM and CDR2 ANQGSEA. The CDR3 runs to 14 residues. The V gene lost 7 bases and the J gene lost 1 base, with 16 bases spanning the gap. The CDR3 reads CSAAMGQPNTEAFF. In DNA, the CDR3 is TGCAGCGCTGCAATGGGACAACCGAACACTGAAGCTTTCTTT.

V is TRBV12-3 or TRBV12-4 and J is TRBJ1-5, with 7 bases lining up with TRBD1. The CDR3 runs to 16 residues. Trimming took 6 bases from V and 0 from J; bases not matched to a gene: 8. The CDR3 coding sequence is TGTGCCAGCAGACAGGGGACAGTTAGTAGCAATCAGCCCCAGCATTTT. This codes for CASRQGTVSSNQPQHF.

The V and J genes are TRBV11-2 and TRBJ2-3, with no clear D. Germline CDR1 is SGHAT and CDR2 is FQNNGV. The CDR3 is made up of 12 amino acids. V lost 1 base, J lost 5 bases, and 4 bases lay in between. CDR3 DNA sequence: TGTGCCAGCAGCTTAGGCCAAGATACGCAGTATTTT. It yields the protein CASSLGQDTQYF.

The CDR3 region is CSALGQQTNYGYTF. The CDR3, as DNA: TGCAGTGCCCTGGGACAGCAGACGAACTATGGCTACACCTTC. The V and J genes are TRBV20-1 and TRBJ1-2, with TRBD1 matching 7 bases. V shed 6 bases, J shed 2 bases, and the junction held 9 bases outside the gene matches. Germline CDR1 is DFQATT and CDR2 is SNEGSKA (reference sequence). The CDR3 is 14 residues long.